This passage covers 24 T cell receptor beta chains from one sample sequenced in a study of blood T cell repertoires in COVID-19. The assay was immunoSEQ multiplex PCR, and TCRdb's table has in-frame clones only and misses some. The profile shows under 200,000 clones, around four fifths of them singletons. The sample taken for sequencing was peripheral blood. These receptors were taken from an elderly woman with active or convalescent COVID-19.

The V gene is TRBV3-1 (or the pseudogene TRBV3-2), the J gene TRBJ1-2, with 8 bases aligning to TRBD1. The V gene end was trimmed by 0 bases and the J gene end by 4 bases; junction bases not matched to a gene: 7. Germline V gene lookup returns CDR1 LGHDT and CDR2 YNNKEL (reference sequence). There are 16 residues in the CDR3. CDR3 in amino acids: CASSQEAGTGGYGYTF. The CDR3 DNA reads TGTGCCAGCAGCCAAGAGGCCGGGACAGGAGGCTATGGCTACACCTTC.

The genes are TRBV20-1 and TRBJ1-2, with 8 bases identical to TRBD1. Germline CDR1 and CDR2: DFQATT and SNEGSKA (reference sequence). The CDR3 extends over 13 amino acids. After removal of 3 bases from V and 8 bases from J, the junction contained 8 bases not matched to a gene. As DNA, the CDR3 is TGCAGTGCTAGTCAGGGACAGGCGGGAGGCTACACCTTC. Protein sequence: CSASQGQAGGYTF.

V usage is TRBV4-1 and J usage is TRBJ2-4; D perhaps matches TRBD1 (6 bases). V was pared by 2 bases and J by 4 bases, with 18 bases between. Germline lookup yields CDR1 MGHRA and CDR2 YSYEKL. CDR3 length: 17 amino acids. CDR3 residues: CASSQIQKDSTKNIQYF. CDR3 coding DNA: TGCGCCAGCAGCCAAATCCAGAAGGACAGCACAAAAAACATTCAGTACTTC.

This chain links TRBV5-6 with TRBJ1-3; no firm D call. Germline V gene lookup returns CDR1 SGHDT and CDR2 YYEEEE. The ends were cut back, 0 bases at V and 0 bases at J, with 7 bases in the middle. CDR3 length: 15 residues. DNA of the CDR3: TGTGCCAGCAGCTTGGTTGGCGGCTCTGGAAACACCATATATTTT. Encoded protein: CASSLVGGSGNTIYF.

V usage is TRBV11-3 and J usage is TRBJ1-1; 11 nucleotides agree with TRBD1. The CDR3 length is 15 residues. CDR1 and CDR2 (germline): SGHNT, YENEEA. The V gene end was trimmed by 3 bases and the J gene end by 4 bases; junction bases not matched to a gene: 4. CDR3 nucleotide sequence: TGTGCCAGCAGCTTGTCCGGGACAGGGGGCACTGAAGCTTTCTTT. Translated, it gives CASSLSGTGGTEAFF. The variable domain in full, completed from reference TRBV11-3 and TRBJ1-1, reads EAGVVQSPRYKIIEKKQPVAFWCNPISGHNTLYWYLQNLGQGPELLIRYENEEAVDDSQLPKDRFSAERLKGVDSTLKIQPAELGDSAVYLCASSLSGTGGTEAFFGQGTRLTVV.

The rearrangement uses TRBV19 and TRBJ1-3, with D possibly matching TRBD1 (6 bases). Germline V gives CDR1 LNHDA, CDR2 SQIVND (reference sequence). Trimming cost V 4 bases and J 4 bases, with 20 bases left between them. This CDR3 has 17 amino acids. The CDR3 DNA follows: TGTGCCAGTAGTACAACACTAACAGGGACCTCGGGAAACACCATATATTTT. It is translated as CASSTTLTGTSGNTIYF.

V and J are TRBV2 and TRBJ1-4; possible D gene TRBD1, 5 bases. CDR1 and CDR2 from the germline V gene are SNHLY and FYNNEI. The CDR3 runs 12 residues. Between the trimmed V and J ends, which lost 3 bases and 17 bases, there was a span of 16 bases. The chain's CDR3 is CASSDFPGMGFF. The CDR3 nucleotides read TGTGCCAGCAGTGATTTTCCAGGGATGGGTTTTTTT.

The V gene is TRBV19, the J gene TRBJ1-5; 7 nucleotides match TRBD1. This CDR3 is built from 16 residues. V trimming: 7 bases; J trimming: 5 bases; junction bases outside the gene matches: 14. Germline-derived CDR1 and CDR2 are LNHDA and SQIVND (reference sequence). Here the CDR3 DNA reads TGTGCCAGTACTTTCCGTACAGGGGCCTTCGATCAGCCCCAGCATTTT. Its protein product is CASTFRTGAFDQPQHF.

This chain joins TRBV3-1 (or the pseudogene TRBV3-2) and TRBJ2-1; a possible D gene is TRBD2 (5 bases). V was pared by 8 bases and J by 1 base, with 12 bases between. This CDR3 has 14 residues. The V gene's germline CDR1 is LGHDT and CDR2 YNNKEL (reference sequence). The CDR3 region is CASRPAGSYNEQFF. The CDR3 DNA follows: TGTGCCAGCCGTCCGGCGGGTTCCTACAATGAGCAGTTCTTC.

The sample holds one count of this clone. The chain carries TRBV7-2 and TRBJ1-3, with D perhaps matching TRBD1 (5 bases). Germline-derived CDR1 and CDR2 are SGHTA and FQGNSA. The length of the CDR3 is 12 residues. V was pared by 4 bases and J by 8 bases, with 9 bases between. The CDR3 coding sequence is TGTGCCAGCAGCTCTCAAGGGGACACCATATATTTT. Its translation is CASSSQGDTIYF.

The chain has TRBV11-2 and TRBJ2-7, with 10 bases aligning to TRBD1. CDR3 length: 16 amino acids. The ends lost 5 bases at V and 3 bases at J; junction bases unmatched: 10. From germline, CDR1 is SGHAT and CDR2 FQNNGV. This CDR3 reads CASSPGGGTGDYEQYF. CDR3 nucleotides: TGTGCCAGCAGCCCCGGAGGGGGGACAGGGGACTACGAGCAGTACTTC.

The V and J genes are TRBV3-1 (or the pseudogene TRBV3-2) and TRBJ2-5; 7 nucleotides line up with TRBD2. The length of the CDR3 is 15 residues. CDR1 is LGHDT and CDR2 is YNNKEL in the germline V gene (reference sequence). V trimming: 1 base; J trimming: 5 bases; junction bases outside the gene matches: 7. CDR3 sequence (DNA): TGTGCCAGCAGCCAAGCTTCTAGGGAGGGGGAGACCCAGTACTTC. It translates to CASSQASREGETQYF.

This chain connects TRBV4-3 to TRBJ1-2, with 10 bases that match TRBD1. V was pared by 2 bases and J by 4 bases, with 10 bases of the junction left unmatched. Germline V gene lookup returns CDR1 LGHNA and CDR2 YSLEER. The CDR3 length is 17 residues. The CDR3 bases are TGCGCCAGCAGCCAACTGACCGGGACAGGGGATCTCTATGGCTACACCTTC. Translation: CASSQLTGTGDLYGYTF.

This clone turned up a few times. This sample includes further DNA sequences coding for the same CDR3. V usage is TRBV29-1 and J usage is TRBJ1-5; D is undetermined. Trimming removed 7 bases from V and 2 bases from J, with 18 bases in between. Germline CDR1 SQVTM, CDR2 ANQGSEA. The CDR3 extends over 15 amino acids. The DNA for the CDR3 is TGCAGCGCCGCAGACGGGGTTCTTGGCAATCAGCCCCAGCATTTT. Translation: CSAADGVLGNQPQHF.

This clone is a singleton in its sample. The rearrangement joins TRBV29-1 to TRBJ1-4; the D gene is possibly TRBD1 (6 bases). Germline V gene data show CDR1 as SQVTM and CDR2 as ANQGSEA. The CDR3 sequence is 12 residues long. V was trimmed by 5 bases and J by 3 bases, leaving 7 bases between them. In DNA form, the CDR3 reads TGCAGCGTTCAGGGGTCTAATGAAAAACTGTTTTTT. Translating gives CSVQGSNEKLFF.

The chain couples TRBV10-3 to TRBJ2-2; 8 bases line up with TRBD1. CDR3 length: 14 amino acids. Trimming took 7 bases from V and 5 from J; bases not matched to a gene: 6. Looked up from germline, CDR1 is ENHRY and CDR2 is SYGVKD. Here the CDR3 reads CAINEGQETGELFF. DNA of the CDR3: TGTGCCATCAACGAGGGACAGGAGACCGGGGAGCTGTTTTTT.

As DNA, the CDR3 is TGTGCCACCAGCAGAGAGGGACAGACCCTCCACTTT. Translation gives CATSREGQTLHF. V gene TRBV15 combines with J gene TRBJ1-6; 7 bases map to TRBD1. Losses at the gene ends were 0 bases for V and 14 bases for J; bases not matched to a gene: 1. The germline CDR1 and CDR2 sequences are LNHNV and YYDKDF (reference sequence). The CDR3 length is 12 residues.

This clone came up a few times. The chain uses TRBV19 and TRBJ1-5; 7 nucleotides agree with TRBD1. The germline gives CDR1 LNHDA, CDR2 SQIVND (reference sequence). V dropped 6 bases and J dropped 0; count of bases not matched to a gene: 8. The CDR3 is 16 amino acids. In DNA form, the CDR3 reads TGTGCCAGTAGGAAGGGGGCAGACATTAGCAATCAGCCCCAGCATTTT. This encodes CASRKGADISNQPQHF.

CDR3 in amino acids: CASSAGGTAISYNEQFF. CDR3 nucleotides: TGCGCCAGCAGCGCTGGGGGGACAGCTATCTCCTACAATGAGCAGTTCTTC. This sequence joins TRBV5-1 and TRBJ2-1; TRBD1 is a possible D gene (7 bases). Germline lookup yields CDR1 SGHRS and CDR2 YFSETQ. This CDR3 spans 17 amino acids. The V and J ends lost 4 bases and 0 bases respectively, with 17 bases between them.

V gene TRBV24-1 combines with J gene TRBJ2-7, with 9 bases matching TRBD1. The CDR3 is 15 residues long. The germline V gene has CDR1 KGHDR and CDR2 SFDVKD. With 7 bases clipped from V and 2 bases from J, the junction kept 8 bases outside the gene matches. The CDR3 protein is CATRLPGQGTYEQYF. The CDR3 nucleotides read TGTGCCACCAGGCTTCCGGGACAGGGAACCTACGAGCAGTACTTC.

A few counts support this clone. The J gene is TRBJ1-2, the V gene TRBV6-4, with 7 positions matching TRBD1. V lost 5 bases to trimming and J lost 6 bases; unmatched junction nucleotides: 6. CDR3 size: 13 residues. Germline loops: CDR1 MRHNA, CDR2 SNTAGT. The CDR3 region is CASSPNTGDGYTF. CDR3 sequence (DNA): TGTGCCAGCAGTCCCAATACAGGGGATGGCTACACCTTC.

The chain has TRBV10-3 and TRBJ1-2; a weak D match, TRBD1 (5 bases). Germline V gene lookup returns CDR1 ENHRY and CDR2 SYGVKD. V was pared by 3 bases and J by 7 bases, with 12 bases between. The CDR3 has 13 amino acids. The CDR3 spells CAISDGHQSGYTF. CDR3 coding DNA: TGTGCCATCAGTGACGGACACCAAAGTGGCTACACCTTC.

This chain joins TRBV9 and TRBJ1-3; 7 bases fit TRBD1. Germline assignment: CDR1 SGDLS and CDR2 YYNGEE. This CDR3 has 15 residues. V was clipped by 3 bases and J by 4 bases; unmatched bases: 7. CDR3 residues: CASSAGTVEGNTIYF. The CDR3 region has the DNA TGTGCCAGCAGCGCCGGGACAGTCGAGGGAAACACCATATATTTT.

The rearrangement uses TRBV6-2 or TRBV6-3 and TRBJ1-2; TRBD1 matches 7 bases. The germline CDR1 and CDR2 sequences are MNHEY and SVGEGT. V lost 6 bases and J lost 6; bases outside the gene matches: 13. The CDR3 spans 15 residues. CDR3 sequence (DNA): TGTGCCAGCAGCTCTCGCAGGGGGTCTATCGATGGCTACACCTTC. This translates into CASSSRRGSIDGYTF.